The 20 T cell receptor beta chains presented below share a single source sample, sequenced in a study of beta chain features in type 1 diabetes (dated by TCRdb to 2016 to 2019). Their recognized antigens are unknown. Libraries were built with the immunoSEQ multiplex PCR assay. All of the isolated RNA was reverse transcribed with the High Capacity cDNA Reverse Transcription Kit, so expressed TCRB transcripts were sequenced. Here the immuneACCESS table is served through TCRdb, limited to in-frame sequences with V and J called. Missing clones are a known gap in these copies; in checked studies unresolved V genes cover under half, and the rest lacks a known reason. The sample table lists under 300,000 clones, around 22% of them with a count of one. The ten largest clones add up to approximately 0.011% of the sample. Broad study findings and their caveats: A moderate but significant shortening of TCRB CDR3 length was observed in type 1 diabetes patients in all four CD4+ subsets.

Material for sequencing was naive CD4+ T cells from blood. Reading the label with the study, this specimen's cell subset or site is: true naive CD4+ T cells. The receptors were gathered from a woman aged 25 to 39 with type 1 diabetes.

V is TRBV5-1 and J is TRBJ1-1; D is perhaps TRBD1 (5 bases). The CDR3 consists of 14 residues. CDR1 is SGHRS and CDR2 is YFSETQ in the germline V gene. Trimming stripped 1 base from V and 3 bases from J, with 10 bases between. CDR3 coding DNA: TGCGCCAGCAGCTTGTCGGGGGTCTACACTGAAGCTTTCTTT. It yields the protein CASSLSGVYTEAFF.

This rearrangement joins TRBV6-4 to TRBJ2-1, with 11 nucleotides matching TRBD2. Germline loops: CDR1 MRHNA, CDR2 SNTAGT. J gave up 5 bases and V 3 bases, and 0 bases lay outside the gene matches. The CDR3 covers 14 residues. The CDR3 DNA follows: TGTGCCAGCAGTGAGACTAGCGGGAACAATGAGCAGTTCTTC. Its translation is CASSETSGNNEQFF.

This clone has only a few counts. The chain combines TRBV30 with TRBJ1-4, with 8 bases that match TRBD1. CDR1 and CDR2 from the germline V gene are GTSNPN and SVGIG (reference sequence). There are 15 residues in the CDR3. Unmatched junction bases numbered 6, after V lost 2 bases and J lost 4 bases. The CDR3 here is CAWSTWTGINEKLFF. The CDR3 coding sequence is TGTGCCTGGAGTACGTGGACAGGGATTAATGAAAAACTGTTTTTT.

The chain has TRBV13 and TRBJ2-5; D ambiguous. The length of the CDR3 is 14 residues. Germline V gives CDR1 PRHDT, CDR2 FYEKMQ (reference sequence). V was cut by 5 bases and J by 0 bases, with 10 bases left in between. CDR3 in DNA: TGTGCCAGCAGCCGATCCGCGTACCAAGAGACCCAGTACTTC. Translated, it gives CASSRSAYQETQYF.

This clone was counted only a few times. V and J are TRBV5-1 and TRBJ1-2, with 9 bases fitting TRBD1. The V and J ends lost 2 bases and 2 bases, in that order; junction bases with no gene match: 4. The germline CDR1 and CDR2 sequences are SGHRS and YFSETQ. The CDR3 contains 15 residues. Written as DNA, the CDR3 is TGCGCCAGCAGCTTACAGGACAGGGGAAACTATGGCTACACCTTC. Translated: CASSLQDRGNYGYTF.

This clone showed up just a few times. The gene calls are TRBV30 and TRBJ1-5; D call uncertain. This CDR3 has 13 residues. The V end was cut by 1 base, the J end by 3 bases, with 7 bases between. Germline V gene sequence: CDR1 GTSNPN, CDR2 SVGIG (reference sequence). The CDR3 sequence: CAWSESFNQPQHF. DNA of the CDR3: TGTGCCTGGAGTGAGAGTTTCAATCAGCCCCAGCATTTT.

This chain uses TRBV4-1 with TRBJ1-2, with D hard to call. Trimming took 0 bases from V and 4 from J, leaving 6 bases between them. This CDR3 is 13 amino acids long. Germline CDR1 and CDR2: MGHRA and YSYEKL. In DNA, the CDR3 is TGCGCCAGCAGCCAAGATAACAGCTATGGCTACACCTTC. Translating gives CASSQDNSYGYTF.

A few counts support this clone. CDR3 bases: TGTGCCAGCAGCGCAACGGGACTAGCGGGAAATGAGCAGTTCTTC. Its translation: CASSATGLAGNEQFF. This sequence joins TRBV6-5 and TRBJ2-1, with 13 positions matching TRBD2. CDR1 MNHEY and CDR2 SVGAGI come from the germline V gene. The V and J ends lost 6 bases and 7 bases, in that order; junction bases with no gene match: 6. The length of the CDR3 is 15 residues.

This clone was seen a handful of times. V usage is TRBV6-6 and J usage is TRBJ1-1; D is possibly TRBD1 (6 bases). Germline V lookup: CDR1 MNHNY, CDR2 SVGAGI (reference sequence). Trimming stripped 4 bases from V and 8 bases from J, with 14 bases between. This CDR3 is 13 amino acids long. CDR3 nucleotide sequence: TGTGCCAGCAGTTCCTTAAGGGGGACAGAAGCTTTCTTT. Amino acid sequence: CASSSLRGTEAFF.

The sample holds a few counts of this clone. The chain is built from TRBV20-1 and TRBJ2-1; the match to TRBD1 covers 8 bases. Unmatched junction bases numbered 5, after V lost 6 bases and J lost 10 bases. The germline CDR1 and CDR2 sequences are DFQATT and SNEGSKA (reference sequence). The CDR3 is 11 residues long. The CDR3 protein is CSAKDRAEQFF. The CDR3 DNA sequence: TGCAGTGCAAAGGACAGGGCCGAGCAGTTCTTC.

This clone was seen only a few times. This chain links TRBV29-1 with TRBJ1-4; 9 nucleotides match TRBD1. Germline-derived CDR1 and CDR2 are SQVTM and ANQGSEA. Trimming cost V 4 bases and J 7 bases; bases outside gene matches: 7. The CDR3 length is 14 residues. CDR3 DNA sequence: TGCAGCGTTGGACAGGGGGAAGTTTTTGAAAAACTGTTTTTT. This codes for CSVGQGEVFEKLFF.

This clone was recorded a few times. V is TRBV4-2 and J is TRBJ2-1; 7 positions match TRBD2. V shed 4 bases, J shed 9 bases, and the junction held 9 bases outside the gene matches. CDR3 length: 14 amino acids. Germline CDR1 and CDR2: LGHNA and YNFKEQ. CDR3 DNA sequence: TGTGCCAGCAGCCCCCCCCGGGAGGCCGTTGAGCAGTTCTTC. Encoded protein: CASSPPREAVEQFF.

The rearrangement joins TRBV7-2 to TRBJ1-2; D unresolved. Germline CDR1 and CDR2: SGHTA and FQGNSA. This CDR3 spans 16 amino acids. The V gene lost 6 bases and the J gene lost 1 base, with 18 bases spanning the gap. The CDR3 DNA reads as TGTGCCAGCAGACCCGAATCCGGGGTGCGTAACTATGGCTACACCTTC. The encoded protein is CASRPESGVRNYGYTF.

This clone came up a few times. In nucleotides, the CDR3 is TGCAGCGTTGTTCTCAGGGTCGGCCCAGATACGCAGTATTTT. Its translation is CSVVLRVGPDTQYF. The V and J genes are TRBV29-1 and TRBJ2-3, with a tentative D call TRBD1 (5 bases). CDR1 is SQVTM, CDR2 ANQGSEA, per germline. There are 14 residues in the CDR3. Trimming took off 4 bases at V and 4 bases at J, with 15 bases between the two ends.

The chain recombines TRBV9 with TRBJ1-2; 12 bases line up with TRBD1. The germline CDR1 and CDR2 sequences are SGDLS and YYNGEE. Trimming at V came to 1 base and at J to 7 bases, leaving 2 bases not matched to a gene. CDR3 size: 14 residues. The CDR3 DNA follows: TGTGCCAGCAGCGTATGGGACAGGGGGCCTGGCTACACCTTC. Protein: CASSVWDRGPGYTF.

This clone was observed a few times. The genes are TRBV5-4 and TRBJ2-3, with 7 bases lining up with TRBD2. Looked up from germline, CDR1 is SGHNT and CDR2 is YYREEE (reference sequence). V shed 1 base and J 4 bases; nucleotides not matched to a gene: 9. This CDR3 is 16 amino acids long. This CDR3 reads CASSLIRREMSDTQYF. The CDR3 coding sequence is TGTGCCAGCAGCTTGATCCGGCGGGAGATGTCAGATACGCAGTATTTT.

CDR3 amino acids: CASSLLPEANTEAFF. In DNA form, the CDR3 reads TGTGCCAGCAGCCTACTTCCCGAAGCTAACACTGAAGCTTTCTTT. The V gene is TRBV14, the J gene TRBJ1-1; D not certain. The germline CDR1 and CDR2 sequences are SGHDN and FVKESK. The V gene lost 4 bases and the J gene lost 2 bases, with 14 bases spanning the gap. The CDR3 extends over 15 amino acids.

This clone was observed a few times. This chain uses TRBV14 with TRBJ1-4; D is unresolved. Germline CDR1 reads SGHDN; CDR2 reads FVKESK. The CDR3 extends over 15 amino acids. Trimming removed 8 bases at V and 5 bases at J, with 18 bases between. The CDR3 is CASPPAPELNEKLFF. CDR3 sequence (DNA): TGTGCCAGCCCCCCGGCACCAGAACTAAATGAAAAACTGTTTTTT.

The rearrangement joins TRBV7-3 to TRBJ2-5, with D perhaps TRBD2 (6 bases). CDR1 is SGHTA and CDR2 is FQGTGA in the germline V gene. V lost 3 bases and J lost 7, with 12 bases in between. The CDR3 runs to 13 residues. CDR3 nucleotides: TGTGCCAGCAGCTTCGCGGGGTCCGGGACCCAGTACTTC. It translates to CASSFAGSGTQYF.

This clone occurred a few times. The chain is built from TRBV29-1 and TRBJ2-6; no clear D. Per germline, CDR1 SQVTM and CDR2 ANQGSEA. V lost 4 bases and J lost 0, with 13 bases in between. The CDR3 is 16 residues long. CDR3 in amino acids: CSVGSGGSSGANVLTF. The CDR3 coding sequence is TGCAGCGTTGGGTCGGGTGGCTCCTCTGGGGCCAACGTCCTGACTTTC.